The next 6 T cell receptor beta chains were all read from a single sample in a study of response to subunit inactivated influenza vaccine. TCRdb analysed the RT-PCR reads with MiXCR anew, one entry per CDR3 protein. The sample lists hundreds of thousands of distinct CDR3 sequences; 7.6% were seen once. Here the sequenced sample was PBMCs from blood, taken roughly 24 months after vaccination. These receptors came from a man aged 50 to 75 who received an inactivated influenza vaccine.

This clonotype was seen a handful of times. A junction boundary mismatches the germline segment, possibly from a read error. The genes are TRBV29-1 and TRBJ2-5; the match to TRBD1 covers 9 bases. The CDR3 spans 12 residues. Germline V gene sequence: CDR1 SQVTM, CDR2 ANQGSEA. The CDR3 here is CSVVWDRVYLDF. CDR3 bases: TGCAGCGTTGTGTGGGACAGGGTGTATTTGGACTTC.

This clonotype was counted a few times. The chain combines TRBV29-1 with TRBJ1-1; a possible D gene is TRBD1 (5 bases). The germline gives CDR1 SQVTM, CDR2 ANQGSEA. This CDR3 is built from 14 residues. The DNA for the CDR3 is TGCAGGGCTGACATGGGGGTGATGAACACTGAAGCTTTCTTT. This encodes CRADMGVMNTEAFF.

This clonotype turned up a few times. The chain recombines TRBV6-2 or TRBV6-3 with TRBJ1-1, with D possibly being TRBD1 (6 bases). V lost 6 bases to trimming and J lost 11 bases, with 19 bases between them. The CDR3 covers 13 residues. The germline V gene has CDR1 MNHEY and CDR2 SVGEGT. The DNA for the CDR3 is TGTGCCAGCAGGCCAAACAGGGCGTTTCAGGCTTTCTTT. Translation gives CASRPNRAFQAFF.

This chain connects TRBV28 to TRBJ2-7; 11 nucleotides match TRBD2. This CDR3 comprises 13 residues. The junction had 7 bases not matched to a gene; V was cut back by 8 bases and J by 7 bases. CDR1 and CDR2 from the germline V gene are MDHEN and SYDVKM. CDR3 region: CASLLAGDKEQYF. In DNA, the CDR3 is TGTGCCAGCCTACTAGCGGGAGATAAGGAGCAGTACTTC.

This clonotype appeared a few times. V gene TRBV5-1 combines with J gene TRBJ2-5; TRBD2 might be the D (6 bases). CDR1 SGHRS and CDR2 YFSETQ come from the germline V gene. The CDR3 runs to 16 residues. V dropped 1 base and J dropped 1 base, with 14 bases sitting between them. CDR3 protein: CASSLFGSVGQETQYF. As DNA, the CDR3 is TGCGCCAGCAGCTTGTTCGGGAGTGTTGGCCAAGAGACCCAGTACTTC.

This clonotype appeared a few times. The J gene is TRBJ1-1, the V gene TRBV27; the D gene is possibly TRBD1 (6 bases). From germline, CDR1 is MNHEY and CDR2 SMNVEV (reference sequence). This CDR3 contains 14 residues. With 3 bases removed from V and 1 base from J, the gap between germline ends came to 9 bases. This chain's CDR3 is CASSFIQGNTEAFF. For the CDR3, the DNA is TGTGCCAGCAGTTTCATACAGGGGAACACTGAAGCTTTCTTT.